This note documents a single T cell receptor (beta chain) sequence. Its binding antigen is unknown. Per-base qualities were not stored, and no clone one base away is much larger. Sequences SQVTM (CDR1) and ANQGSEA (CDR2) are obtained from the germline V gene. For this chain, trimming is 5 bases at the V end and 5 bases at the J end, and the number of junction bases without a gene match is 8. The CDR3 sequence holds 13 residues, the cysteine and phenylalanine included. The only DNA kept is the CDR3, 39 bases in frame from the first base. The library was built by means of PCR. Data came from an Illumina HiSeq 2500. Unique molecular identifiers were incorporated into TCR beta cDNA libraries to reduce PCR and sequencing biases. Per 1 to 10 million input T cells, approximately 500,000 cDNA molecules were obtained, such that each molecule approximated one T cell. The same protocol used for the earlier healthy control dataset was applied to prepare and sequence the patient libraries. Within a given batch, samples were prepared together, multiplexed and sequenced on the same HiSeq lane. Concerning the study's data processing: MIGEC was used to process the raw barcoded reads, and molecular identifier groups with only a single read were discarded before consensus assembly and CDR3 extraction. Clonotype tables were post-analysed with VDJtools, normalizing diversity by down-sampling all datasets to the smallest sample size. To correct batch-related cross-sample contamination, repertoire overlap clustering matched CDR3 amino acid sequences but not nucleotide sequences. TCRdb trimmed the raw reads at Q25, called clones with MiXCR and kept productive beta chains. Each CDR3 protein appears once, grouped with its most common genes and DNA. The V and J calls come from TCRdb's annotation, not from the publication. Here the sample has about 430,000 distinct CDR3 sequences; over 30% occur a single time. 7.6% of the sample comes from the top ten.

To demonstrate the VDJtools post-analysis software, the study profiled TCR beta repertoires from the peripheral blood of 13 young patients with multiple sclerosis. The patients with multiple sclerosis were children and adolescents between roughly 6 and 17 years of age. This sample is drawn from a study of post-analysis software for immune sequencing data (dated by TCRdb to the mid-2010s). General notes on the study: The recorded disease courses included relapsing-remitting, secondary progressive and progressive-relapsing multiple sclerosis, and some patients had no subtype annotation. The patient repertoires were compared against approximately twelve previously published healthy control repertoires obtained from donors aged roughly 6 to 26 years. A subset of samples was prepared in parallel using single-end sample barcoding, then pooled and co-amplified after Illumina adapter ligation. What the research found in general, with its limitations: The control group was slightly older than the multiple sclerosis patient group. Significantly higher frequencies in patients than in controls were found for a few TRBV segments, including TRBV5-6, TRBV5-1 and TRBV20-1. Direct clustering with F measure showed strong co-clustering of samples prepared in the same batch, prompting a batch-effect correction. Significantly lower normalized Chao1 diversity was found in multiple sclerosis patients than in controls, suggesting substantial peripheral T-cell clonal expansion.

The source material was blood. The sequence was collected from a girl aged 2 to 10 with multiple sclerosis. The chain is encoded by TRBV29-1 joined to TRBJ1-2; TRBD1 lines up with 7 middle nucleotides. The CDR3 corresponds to CSVHHGTVYGYTF. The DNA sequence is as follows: TGCAGCGTTCATCACGGGACAGTGTATGGCTACACCTTC. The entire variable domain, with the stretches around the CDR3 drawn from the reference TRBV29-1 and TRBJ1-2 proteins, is SAVISQKPSRDICQRGTSLTIQCQVDSQVTMMFWYRQQPGQSLTLIATANQGSEATYESGFVIDKFPISRPNLTFSTLTVSNMSPEDSSIYLCSVHHGTVYGYTFGSGTRLTVV.